This record looks at one TCR beta chain sequence and its context. The data originate from a study of radiotherapy plus CTLA-4 blockade in lung cancer. Study-level information: Objective responses occurred in 15% to 20% of patients; around 30% had disease control.

Sequencing was performed with immunoSEQ multiplex PCR; in TCRdb, only in-frame clones are kept and a portion is missing. The data contain more than 65,000 clones, around 83% of them singletons. This CDR3 has 13 residues. Germline V gene sequence: CDR1 LNHDA, CDR2 SQIVND (reference sequence). V was pared by 3 bases and J by 5 bases, with 8 bases between. The V gene is TRBV19, the J gene TRBJ1-5; no firm D call. The sequence came from a human donor with non-small cell lung cancer who had stable disease on radiotherapy plus ipilimumab. This sample comprised peripheral blood, obtained from a patient treated with radiotherapy plus ipilimumab. Written as DNA, the CDR3 is TGTGCCAGTAGTATTAACAGTTATCAGCCCCAGCATTTT. It translates to CASSINSYQPQHF.